This T cell receptor (beta chain) was documented in a study of CD8+ T cells in alopecia areata. General study results and limits: Many expanded lesional clones persisted during tofacitinib (in both scalp and blood). Tofacitinib yielded significantly lower scalp clonality and fewer expanded CD8+ clones among the top 100.

The treatment denotes: oral pan-JAK inhibitor, 5-10 mg twice daily. Lesional scalp punch biopsies and peripheral blood came from alopecia areata patients. Following RNA extraction, reverse transcription yielded cDNA that acted as the sequencing template. TCRdb's table, derived via immunoSEQ multiplex PCR, lists solely in-frame clones and lacks some. The data hold 150,000 to 250,000 clones, with 55% to 70% observed a single time. This clone was recorded only once. What it binds is unknown. The germline V and J ends were trimmed by 2 bases and 0 bases, with 13 bases remaining between them. The germline CDR1 and CDR2 sequences are MNHEY and SVGAGI. This CDR3 is 16 amino acids long.

Sequenced material: CD4+ T cells sorted from blood, taken at week 24, from a patient treated with tofacitinib. This chain connects TRBV6-5 to TRBJ1-1; TRBD1 might be the D (5 bases). The receptor comes from a human donor with alopecia areata. The CDR3: CASSYLRADMNTEAFF. DNA of the CDR3: TGTGCCAGCAGTTACCTGCGGGCGGACATGAACACTGAAGCTTTCTTT.